This T cell receptor beta chain was captured by sequencing in a study of blood T cell repertoires in COVID-19. Looking at the study overall: Samples came from the United States, Italy and Spain, spanning acute and convalescent COVID-19.

Produced via immunoSEQ multiplex PCR; TCRdb's table is partial and in-frame only. The sample records a few hundred thousand clones, approximately 91% being singletons. The CDR3 is 17 residues long. V shed 1 base and J 4 bases; nucleotides not matched to a gene: 8. CDR1 is LGHNA, CDR2 YSLEER, per germline. This sequence was found in a young adult with COVID-19, enrolled during active disease. The J gene is TRBJ2-1, the V gene TRBV4-3; 9 bases fit TRBD2. Source material: peripheral blood. CDR3 in amino acids: CASSQGFSAGGYNEQFF. The CDR3 coding sequence is TGCGCCAGCAGCCAAGGGTTCTCCGCGGGAGGGTACAATGAGCAGTTCTTC.